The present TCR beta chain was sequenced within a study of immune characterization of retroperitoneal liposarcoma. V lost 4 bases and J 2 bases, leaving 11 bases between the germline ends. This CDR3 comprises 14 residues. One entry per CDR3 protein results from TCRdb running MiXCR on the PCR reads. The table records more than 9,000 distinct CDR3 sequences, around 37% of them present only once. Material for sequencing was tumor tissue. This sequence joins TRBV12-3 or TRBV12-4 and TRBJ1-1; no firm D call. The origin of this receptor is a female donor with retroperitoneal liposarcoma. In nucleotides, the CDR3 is TGTGCCAGCAGTTCTACAACAGTTAACACTGAAGCTTTCTTT. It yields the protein CASSSTTVNTEAFF.